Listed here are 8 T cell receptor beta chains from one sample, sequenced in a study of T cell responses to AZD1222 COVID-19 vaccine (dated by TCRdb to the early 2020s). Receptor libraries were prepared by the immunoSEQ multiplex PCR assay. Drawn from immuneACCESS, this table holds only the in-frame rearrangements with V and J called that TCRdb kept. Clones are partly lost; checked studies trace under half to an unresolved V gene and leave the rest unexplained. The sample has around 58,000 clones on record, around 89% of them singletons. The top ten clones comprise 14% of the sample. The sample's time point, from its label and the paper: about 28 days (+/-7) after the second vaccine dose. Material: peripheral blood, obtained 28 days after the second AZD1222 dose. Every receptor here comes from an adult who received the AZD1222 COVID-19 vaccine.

CDR3 in DNA: TGTGCCAGTAGTACCTTAGGGACTAGCGGGAGGAATGAGCAGTTCTTC. This sequence encodes CASSTLGTSGRNEQFF. The chain links TRBV19 to TRBJ2-1; 15 nucleotides align to TRBD2. Germline loops: CDR1 LNHDA, CDR2 SQIVND (reference sequence). The CDR3 covers 16 residues. V shed 4 bases, J shed 7 bases, and the junction held 5 bases outside the gene matches.

This CDR3 is CASSSSQGFYGYTF. In DNA, the CDR3 is TGTGCCAGCAGTTCTTCACAGGGGTTCTATGGCTACACCTTC. This sequence joins TRBV27 and TRBJ1-2; 7 bases map to TRBD1. V was pared by 4 bases and J by 4 bases, with 6 bases of the junction left unmatched. This CDR3 has 14 residues. The V gene's germline CDR1 is MNHEY and CDR2 SMNVEV (reference sequence).

The CDR3 DNA is TGCAGCGCTGGCCGGATGAACACTGAAGCTTTCTTT. Amino acid sequence: CSAGRMNTEAFF. J is TRBJ1-1 and V is TRBV29-1; D is ambiguous. The CDR3 spans 12 residues. Trimming cost V 7 bases and J 0 bases, with 9 bases left between them. Germline loops: CDR1 SQVTM, CDR2 ANQGSEA.

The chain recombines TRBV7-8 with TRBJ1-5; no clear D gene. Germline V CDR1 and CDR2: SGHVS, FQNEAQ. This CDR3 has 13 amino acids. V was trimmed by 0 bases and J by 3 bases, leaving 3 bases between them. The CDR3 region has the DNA TGTGCCAGCAGCTTAGCTTTCAATCAGCCCCAGCATTTT. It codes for CASSLAFNQPQHF.

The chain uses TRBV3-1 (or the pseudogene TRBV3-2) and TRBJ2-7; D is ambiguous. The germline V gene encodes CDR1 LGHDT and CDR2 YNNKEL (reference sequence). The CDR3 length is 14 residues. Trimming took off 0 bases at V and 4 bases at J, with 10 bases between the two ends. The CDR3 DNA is TGTGCCAGCAGCCAAGATATTCGGTTATACGAGCAGTACTTC. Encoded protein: CASSQDIRLYEQYF.

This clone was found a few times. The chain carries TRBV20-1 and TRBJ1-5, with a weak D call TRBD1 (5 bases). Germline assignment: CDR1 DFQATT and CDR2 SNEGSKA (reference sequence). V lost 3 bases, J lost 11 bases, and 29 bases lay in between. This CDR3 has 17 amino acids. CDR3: CSASLGVTNTIFGAQHF. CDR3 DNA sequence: TGCAGTGCTAGTTTAGGGGTAACAAATACCATTTTCGGGGCCCAGCATTTT.

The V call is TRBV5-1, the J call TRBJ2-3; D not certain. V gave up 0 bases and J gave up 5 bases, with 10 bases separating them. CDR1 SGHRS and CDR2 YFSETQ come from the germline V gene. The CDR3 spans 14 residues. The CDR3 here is CASSLGAGQDTQYF. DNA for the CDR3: TGCGCCAGCAGCTTGGGGGCAGGCCAAGATACGCAGTATTTT. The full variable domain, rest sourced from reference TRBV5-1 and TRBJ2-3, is KAGVTQTPRYLIKTRGQQVTLSCSPISGHRSVSWYQQTPGQGLQFLFEYFSETQRNKGNFPGRFSGRQFSNSRSEMNVSTLELGDSALYLCASSLGAGQDTQYFGPGTRLTVL.

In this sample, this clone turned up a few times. The CDR3 reads CATSDPGQGGGNTIYF. In DNA, the CDR3 is TGTGCCACCAGTGATCCGGGACAGGGGGGAGGAAACACCATATATTTT. The chain combines TRBV24-1 with TRBJ1-3; 11 bases match TRBD1. The CDR3 is made up of 16 amino acids. After removal of 3 bases from V and 4 bases from J, the junction contained 4 bases not matched to a gene. Germline CDR1 and CDR2: KGHDR and SFDVKD.